The present T cell receptor (beta chain) was sequenced within a study of vaccination and CD4 T cells after COVID-19. Overall study: With 8 or 9 mild cases and one severe, convalescent patients were SARS-CoV-2 positive by nasal swab PCR. Study-wide results and caveats: The study found that a median roughly 89% of reactive clones in convalescent patients appeared only post-vaccination.

Remarks on this clonotype: Antigen specificity is unknown.

The V gene end was trimmed by 7 bases and the J gene end by 4 bases; junction bases not matched to a gene: 3. The CDR3 extends over 14 amino acids. Looked up from germline, CDR1 is SNHLY and CDR2 is FYNNEI. Indicated treatment: roughly 10-day PBMC culture with coronavirus spike peptide pools or control peptides (ViraFEST assay). Sequencing of the DNA from cultured CD4+ T cells was carried out with the Oncomine TCR Beta short-read assay. TCRdb called the PCR reads again in MiXCR, with one record for every CDR3 protein. The table has fewer than 20,000 distinct CDR3 sequences, around half seen once. This chain uses TRBV2 with TRBJ2-7; 14 bases map to TRBD2. The receptor's source is a human donor who had recovered from COVID-19. The specimen was CD4+ T cells from blood, cultured in vitro, collected before SARS-CoV-2 vaccination. CDR3 coding DNA: TGTGCCAGCAAAAGGACTAGCGGGGGGTACGAGCAGTACTTC. Translation: CASKRTSGGYEQYF.